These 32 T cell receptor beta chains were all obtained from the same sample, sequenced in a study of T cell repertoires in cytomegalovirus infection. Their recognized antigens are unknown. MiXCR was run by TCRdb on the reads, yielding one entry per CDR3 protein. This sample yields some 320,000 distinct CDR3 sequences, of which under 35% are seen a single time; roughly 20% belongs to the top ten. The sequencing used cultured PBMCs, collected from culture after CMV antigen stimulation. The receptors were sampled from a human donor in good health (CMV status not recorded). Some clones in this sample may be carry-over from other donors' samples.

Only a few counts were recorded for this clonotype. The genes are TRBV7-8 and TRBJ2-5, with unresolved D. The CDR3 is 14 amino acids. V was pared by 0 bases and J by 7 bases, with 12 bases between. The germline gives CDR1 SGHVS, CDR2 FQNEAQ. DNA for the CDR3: TGTGCCAGCAGCTTAGCGCGACAACCGGGGACCCAGTACTTC. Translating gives CASSLARQPGTQYF.

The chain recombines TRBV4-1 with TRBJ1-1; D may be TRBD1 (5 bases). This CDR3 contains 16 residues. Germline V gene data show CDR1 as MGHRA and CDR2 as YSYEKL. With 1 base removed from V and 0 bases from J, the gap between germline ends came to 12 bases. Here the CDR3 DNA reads TGCGCCAGCAGCCAAGTAGGTCGGGGGGTGAACACTGAAGCTTTCTTT. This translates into CASSQVGRGVNTEAFF.

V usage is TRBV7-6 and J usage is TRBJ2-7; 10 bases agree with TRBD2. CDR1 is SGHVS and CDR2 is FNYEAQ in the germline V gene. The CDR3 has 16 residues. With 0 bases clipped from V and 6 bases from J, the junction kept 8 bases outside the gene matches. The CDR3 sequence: CASSLAATSGKAEQYF. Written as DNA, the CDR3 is TGTGCCAGCAGCTTAGCAGCCACTAGCGGGAAGGCCGAGCAGTACTTC. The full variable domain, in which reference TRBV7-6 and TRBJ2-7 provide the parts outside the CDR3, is GAGVSQSPRYKVTKRGQDVALRCDPISGHVSLYWYRQALGQGPEFLTYFNYEAQQDKSGLPNDRFSAERPEGSISTLTIQRTEQRDSAMYRCASSLAATSGKAEQYFGPGTRLTVT.

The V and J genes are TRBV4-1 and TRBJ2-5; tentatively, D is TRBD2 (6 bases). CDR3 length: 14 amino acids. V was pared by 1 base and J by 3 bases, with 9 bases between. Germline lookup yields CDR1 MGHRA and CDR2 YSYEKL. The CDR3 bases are TGCGCCAGCAGCCAAGGCGGCGGGAAAGAGACCCAGTACTTC. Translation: CASSQGGGKETQYF.

CDR3 region: CASSGDRGLGRDEQFF. CDR3 sequence (DNA): TGTGCCAGCAGTGGGGACAGGGGGTTGGGAAGGGATGAGCAGTTCTTC. The chain couples TRBV6-6 to TRBJ2-1; TRBD1 matches 11 bases. The CDR3 totals 16 residues. The germline V gene has CDR1 MNHNY and CDR2 SVGAGI (reference sequence). V dropped 5 bases and J dropped 8; count of bases not matched to a gene: 11.

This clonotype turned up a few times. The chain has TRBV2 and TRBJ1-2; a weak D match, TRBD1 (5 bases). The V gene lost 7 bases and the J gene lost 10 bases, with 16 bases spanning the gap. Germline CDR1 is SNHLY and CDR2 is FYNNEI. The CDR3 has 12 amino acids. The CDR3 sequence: CASTPGTDHYTF. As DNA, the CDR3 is TGTGCCAGCACCCCCGGGACGGATCACTACACCTTC.

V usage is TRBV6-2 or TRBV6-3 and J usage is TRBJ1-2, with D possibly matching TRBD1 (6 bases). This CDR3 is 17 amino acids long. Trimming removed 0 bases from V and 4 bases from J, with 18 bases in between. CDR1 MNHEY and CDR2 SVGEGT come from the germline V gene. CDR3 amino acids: CASSYSSTGSVSYGYTF. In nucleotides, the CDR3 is TGTGCCAGCAGTTACTCGAGTACAGGGTCCGTAAGCTATGGCTACACCTTC.

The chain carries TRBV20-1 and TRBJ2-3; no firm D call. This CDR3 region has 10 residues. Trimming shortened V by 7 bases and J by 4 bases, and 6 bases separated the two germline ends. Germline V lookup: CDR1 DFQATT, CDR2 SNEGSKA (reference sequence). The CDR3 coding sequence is TGCAGTGAGTTGCCAGATACGCAGTATTTT. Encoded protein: CSELPDTQYF.

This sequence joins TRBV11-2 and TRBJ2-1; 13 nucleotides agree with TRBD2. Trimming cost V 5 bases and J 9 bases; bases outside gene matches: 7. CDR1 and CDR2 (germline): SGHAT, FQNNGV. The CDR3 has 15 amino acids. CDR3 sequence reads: CASSARTSGGSEQFF. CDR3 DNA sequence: TGTGCCAGCAGCGCTAGGACTAGCGGGGGTAGTGAGCAGTTCTTC.

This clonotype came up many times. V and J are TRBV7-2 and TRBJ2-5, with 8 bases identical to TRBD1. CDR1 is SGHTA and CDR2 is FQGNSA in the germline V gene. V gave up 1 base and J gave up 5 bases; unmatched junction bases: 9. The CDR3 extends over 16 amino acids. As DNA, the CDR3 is TGTGCCAGCAGCTTAGATGTCTCAGGGGGCTATGAGACCCAGTACTTC. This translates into CASSLDVSGGYETQYF.

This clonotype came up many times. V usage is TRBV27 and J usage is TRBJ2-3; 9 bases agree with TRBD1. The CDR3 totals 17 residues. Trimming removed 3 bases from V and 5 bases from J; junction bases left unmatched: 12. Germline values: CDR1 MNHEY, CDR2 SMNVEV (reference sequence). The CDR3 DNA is TGTGCCAGCAGTTTCCGGGACAGGGTCAACCCAATAGATACGCAGTATTTT. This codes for CASSFRDRVNPIDTQYF.

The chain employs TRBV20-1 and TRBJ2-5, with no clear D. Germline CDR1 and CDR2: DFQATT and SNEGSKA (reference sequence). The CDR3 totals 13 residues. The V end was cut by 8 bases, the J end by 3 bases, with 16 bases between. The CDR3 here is CSTQWLSKETQYF. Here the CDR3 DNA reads TGCAGTACCCAGTGGCTTAGTAAAGAGACCCAGTACTTC.

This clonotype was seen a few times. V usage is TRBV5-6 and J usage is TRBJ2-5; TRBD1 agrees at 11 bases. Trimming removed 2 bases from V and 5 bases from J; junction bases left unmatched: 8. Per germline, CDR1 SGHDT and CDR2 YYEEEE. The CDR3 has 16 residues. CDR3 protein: CASSFRGTGGWETQYF. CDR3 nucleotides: TGTGCCAGCAGCTTCCGCGGGACAGGGGGATGGGAGACCCAGTACTTC.

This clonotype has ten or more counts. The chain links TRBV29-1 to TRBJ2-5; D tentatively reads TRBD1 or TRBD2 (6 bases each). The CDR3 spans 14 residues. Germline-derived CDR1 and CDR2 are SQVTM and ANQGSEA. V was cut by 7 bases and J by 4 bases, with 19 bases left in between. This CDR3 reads CSAVPAEGGETQYF. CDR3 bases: TGCAGCGCCGTCCCGGCGGAGGGGGGAGAGACCCAGTACTTC.

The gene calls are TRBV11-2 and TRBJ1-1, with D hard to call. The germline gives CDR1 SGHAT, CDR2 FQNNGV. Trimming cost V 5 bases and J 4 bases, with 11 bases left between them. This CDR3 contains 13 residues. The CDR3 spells CASSPQVRTEAFF. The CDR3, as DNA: TGTGCCAGCAGCCCCCAAGTTCGCACTGAAGCTTTCTTT.

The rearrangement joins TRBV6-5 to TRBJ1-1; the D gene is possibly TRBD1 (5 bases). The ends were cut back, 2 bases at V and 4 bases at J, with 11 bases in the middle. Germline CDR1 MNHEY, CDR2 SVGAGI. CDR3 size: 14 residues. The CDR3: CASSYPGGGTEAFF. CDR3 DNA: TGTGCCAGCAGTTACCCCGGGGGGGGCACTGAAGCTTTCTTT.

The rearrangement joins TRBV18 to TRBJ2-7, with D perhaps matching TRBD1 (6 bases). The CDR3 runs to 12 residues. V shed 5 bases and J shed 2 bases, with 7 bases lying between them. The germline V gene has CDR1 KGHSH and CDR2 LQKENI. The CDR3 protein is CASSDRTYEQYF. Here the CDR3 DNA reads TGTGCCAGCTCAGACAGGACCTACGAGCAGTACTTC.

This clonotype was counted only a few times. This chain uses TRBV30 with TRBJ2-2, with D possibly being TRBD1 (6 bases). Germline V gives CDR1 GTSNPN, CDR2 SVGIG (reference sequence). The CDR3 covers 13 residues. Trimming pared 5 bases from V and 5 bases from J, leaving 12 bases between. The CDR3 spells CAWWDTVTGELFF. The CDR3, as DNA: TGTGCCTGGTGGGACACGGTAACCGGGGAGCTGTTTTTT.

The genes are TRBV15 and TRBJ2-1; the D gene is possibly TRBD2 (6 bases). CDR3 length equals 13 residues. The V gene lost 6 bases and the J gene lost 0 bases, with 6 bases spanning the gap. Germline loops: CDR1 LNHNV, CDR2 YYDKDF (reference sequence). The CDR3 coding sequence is TGTGCCACCAGTAGCGGCTCCTACAATGAGCAGTTCTTC. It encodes CATSSGSYNEQFF.

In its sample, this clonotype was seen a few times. Here the CDR3 DNA reads TGTGCCGGCTCGGACGGGACAGTCTACGAGCAGTACTTC. It specifies CAGSDGTVYEQYF. The rearrangement links TRBV28 to TRBJ2-7; the match to TRBD1 covers 7 bases. CDR3 size: 13 residues. J gave up 3 bases and V 11 bases, and 10 bases lay outside the gene matches. The germline CDR1 and CDR2 sequences are MDHEN and SYDVKM. The full variable domain, completed using reference TRBV28 and TRBJ2-7, is DVKVTQSSRYLVKRTGEKVFLECVQDMDHENMFWYRQDPGLGLRLIYFSYDVKMKEKGDIPEGYSVSREKKERFSLILESASTNQTSMYLCAGSDGTVYEQYFGPGTRLTVT.

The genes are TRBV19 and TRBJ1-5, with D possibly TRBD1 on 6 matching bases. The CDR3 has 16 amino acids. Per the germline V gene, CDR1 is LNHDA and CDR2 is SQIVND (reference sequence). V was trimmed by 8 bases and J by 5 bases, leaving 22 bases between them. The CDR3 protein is CASVIGGPVSDQPQHF. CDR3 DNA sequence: TGTGCCAGTGTGATCGGGGGGCCCGTTTCCGATCAGCCCCAGCATTTT. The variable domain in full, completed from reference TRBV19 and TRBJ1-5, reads DGGITQSPKYLFRKEGQNVTLSCEQNLNHDAMYWYRQDPGQGLRLIYYSQIVNDFQKGDIAEGYSVSREKKESFPLTVTSAQKNPTAFYLCASVIGGPVSDQPQHFGDGTRLSIL.

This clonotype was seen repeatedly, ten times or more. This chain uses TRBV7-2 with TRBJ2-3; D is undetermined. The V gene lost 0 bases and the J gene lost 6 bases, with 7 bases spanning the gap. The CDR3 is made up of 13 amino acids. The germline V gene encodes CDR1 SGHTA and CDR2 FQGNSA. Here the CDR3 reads CASSLAVFDTQYF. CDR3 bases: TGTGCCAGCAGCTTAGCAGTCTTCGATACGCAGTATTTT.

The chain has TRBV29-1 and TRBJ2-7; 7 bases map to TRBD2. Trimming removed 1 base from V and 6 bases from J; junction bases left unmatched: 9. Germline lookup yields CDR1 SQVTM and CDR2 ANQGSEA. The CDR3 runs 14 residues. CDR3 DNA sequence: TGCAGCGTTGAAGCAACGGGAGGATTAACCGAGCAGTACTTC. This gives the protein CSVEATGGLTEQYF.

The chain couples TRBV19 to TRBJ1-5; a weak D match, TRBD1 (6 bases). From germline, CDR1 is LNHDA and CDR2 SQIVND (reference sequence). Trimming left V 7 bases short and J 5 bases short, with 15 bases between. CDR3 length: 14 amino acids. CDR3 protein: CASNEDRIDQPQHF. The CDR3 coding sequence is TGTGCCAGTAACGAGGACAGAATAGATCAGCCCCAGCATTTT.

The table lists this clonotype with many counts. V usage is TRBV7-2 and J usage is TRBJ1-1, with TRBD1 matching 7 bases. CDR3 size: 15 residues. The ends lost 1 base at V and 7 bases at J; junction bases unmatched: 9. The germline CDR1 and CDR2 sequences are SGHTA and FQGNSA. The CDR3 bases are TGTGCCAGCAGCTTAGTCCCAGGGGGAGAGAGTGAAGCTTTCTTT. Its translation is CASSLVPGGESEAFF.

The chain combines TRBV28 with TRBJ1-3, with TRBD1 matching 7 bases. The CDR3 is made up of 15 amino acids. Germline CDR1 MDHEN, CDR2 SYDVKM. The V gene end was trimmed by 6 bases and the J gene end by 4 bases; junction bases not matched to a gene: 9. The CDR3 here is CASSPHRGTGNTIYF. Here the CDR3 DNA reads TGTGCCAGCAGCCCACACAGGGGTACCGGAAACACCATATATTTT.

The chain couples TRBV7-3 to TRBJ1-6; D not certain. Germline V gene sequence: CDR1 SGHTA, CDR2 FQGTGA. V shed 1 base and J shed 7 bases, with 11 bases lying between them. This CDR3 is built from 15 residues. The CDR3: CASSLNPVGNSPLHF. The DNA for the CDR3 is TGTGCCAGCAGCTTAAATCCCGTCGGAAATTCACCCCTCCACTTT.

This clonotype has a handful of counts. The CDR3 nucleotides are TGTGCCAGCAGTTACGCGGGGACGAGCTCCTACGAGCAGTACTTC. It encodes CASSYAGTSSYEQYF. The gene calls are TRBV6-2 or TRBV6-3 and TRBJ2-7; weak D call: TRBD2 (6 bases). Germline V gene data show CDR1 as MNHEY and CDR2 as SVGEGT. The CDR3 runs 15 residues. Trimming cost V 2 bases and J 0 bases, with 11 bases left between them.

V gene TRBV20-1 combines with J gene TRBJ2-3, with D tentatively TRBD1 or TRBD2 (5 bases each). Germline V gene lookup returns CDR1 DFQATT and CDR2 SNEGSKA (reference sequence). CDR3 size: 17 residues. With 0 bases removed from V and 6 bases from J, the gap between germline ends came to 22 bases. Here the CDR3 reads CSARDRGSPSAQDTQYF. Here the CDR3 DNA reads TGCAGTGCTAGAGATCGGGGCTCCCCGTCTGCTCAGGATACGCAGTATTTT.

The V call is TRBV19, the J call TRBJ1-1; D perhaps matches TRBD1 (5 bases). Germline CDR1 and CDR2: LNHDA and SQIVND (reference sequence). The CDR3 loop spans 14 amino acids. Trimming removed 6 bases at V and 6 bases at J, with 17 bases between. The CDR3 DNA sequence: TGTGCCAGTAGATCCCCCCATCTGGGGCCTGAAGCTTTCTTT. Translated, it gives CASRSPHLGPEAFF. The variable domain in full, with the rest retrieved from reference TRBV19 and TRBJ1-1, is DGGITQSPKYLFRKEGQNVTLSCEQNLNHDAMYWYRQDPGQGLRLIYYSQIVNDFQKGDIAEGYSVSREKKESFPLTVTSAQKNPTAFYLCASRSPHLGPEAFFGQGTRLTVV.

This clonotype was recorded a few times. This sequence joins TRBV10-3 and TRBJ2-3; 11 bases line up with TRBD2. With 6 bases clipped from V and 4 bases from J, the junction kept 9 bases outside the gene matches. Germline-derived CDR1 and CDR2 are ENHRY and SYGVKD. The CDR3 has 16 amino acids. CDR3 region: CAIRSLTSGVSDTQYF. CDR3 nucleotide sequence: TGTGCCATCAGATCCCTGACTAGCGGGGTTTCAGATACGCAGTATTTT.

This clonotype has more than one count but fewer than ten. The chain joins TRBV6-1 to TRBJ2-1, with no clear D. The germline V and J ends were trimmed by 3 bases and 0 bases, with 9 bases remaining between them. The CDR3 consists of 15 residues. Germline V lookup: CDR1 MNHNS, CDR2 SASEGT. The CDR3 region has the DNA TGTGCCAGCAGTGATATGCGTGGCTCCTACAATGAGCAGTTCTTC. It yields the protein CASSDMRGSYNEQFF.